The 15 T cell receptor beta chains below come from one sample, sequenced in a study of early T cells in non-severe SARS-CoV-2 infection. TCRdb analysed the 5' RACE reads with MiXCR anew, one entry per CDR3 protein. This table has 87,000 or so distinct CDR3 sequences, roughly an eighth appearing once. The sample consisted of whole blood. These TCRs come from an adult who was a healthcare worker with PCR-confirmed SARS-CoV-2 infection or an uninfected control (not recorded which).

This clonotype has ten or more counts. The chain carries TRBV11-2 and TRBJ2-3; 7 bases align to TRBD1. CDR1 and CDR2 (germline): SGHAT, FQNNGV. The CDR3 is 13 residues long. V trimming: 0 bases; J trimming: 6 bases; junction bases outside the gene matches: 0. The CDR3 bases are TGTGCCAGCAGCTTAGACAGGGGGGATACGCAGTATTTT. Translation gives CASSLDRGDTQYF.

The J gene is TRBJ2-1, the V gene TRBV20-1, with TRBD2 matching over 9 bases. This CDR3 has 13 residues. Looked up from germline, CDR1 is DFQATT and CDR2 is SNEGSKA (reference sequence). V was pared by 5 bases and J by 8 bases, with 7 bases of the junction left unmatched. The CDR3 here is CSAPGLALDEQFF. CDR3 DNA: TGCAGTGCTCCGGGACTAGCTCTCGATGAGCAGTTCTTC.

The DNA of the CDR3 is TGCAGTGCTCGGCTTAGCGCCTACGAGCAGTACTTC. This codes for CSARLSAYEQYF. The chain links TRBV20-1 to TRBJ2-7, with D tentatively TRBD2 (5 bases). The germline V and J ends were trimmed by 5 bases and 2 bases, with 10 bases remaining between them. Looked up from germline, CDR1 is DFQATT and CDR2 is SNEGSKA (reference sequence). The CDR3 extends over 12 amino acids.

This clonotype was seen only a few times. The chain combines TRBV14 with TRBJ2-3, with TRBD2 matching 8 bases. V shed 3 bases, J shed 0 bases, and the junction held 11 bases outside the gene matches. This CDR3 spans 18 amino acids. Per the germline V gene, CDR1 is SGHDN and CDR2 is FVKESK. CDR3 protein: CASSHQKRGRPSTDTQYF. The DNA of the CDR3 is TGTGCCAGCAGCCACCAAAAGCGGGGGCGACCTAGCACAGATACGCAGTATTTT.

This clonotype was seen at least ten times. The chain carries TRBV14 and TRBJ2-2; no reliable D call. Germline assignment: CDR1 SGHDN and CDR2 FVKESK. The CDR3 has 14 residues. V was trimmed by 2 bases and J by 6 bases, leaving 10 bases between them. CDR3 coding DNA: TGTGCCAGCAGCCAAAGAGCGTTCTCCGGGGAGCTGTTTTTT. This encodes CASSQRAFSGELFF.

The CDR3 bases are TGCAGCGTTGACTTCCCTGATACGCAGTATTTT. Its translation is CSVDFPDTQYF. The chain combines TRBV29-1 with TRBJ2-3; the D is unclear. The CDR3 has 11 amino acids. The V end was cut by 3 bases, the J end by 6 bases, with 7 bases between. Germline CDR1 is SQVTM and CDR2 is ANQGSEA.

This clonotype was recorded many times. The CDR3 nucleotides read TGTGCCAGCAGTTTAAGCGGGAGCATTTACAATGAGCAGTTCTTC. This translates into CASSLSGSIYNEQFF. This chain connects TRBV12-3 or TRBV12-4 to TRBJ2-1, with TRBD2 matching 8 bases. The CDR3 runs 15 residues. J was trimmed by 4 bases and V by 2 bases; bases with no gene match: 4.

This clonotype has ten or more counts. CDR3 DNA sequence: TGTGCCAGCAGTGATAGACAGTTATCACCCCTCCACTTT. Translating gives CASSDRQLSPLHF. This chain connects TRBV25-1 to TRBJ1-6; the D gene is possibly TRBD1 (5 bases). V gave up 3 bases and J gave up 10 bases, with 10 bases separating them. Germline V gene sequence: CDR1 MGHDK, CDR2 SYGVNS. The CDR3 sequence is 13 residues long.

The V call is TRBV7-3, the J call TRBJ2-3; 9 positions agree with TRBD2. V trimming: 2 bases; J trimming: 3 bases; junction bases outside the gene matches: 3. Germline loops: CDR1 SGHTA, CDR2 FQGTGA. This CDR3 region has 15 residues. Here the CDR3 DNA reads TGTGCCAGCAGCTTAGCGGGAGGGTGGACAGATACGCAGTATTTT. Translation gives CASSLAGGWTDTQYF.

This clonotype has more than one count but fewer than ten. The chain combines TRBV5-1 with TRBJ2-5; possibly TRBD2 for D (5 bases). The CDR3 runs 13 residues. The germline V gene encodes CDR1 SGHRS and CDR2 YFSETQ. The V and J ends lost 2 bases and 5 bases respectively, with 10 bases between them. Here the CDR3 DNA reads TGCGCCAGCAGCTTAGAGCGGCGTGAGACCCAGTACTTC. Translated: CASSLERRETQYF. Full variable domain (outside the CDR3, taken from reference TRBV5-1 and TRBJ2-5): KAGVTQTPRYLIKTRGQQVTLSCSPISGHRSVSWYQQTPGQGLQFLFEYFSETQRNKGNFPGRFSGRQFSNSRSEMNVSTLELGDSALYLCASSLERRETQYFGPGTRLLVL.

The CDR3 is CSANPDSDNSPLHF. The CDR3 DNA is TGCAGTGCCAACCCTGACAGCGATAATTCACCCCTCCACTTT. The gene calls are TRBV20-1 and TRBJ1-6; tentatively, D is TRBD1 (5 bases). The ends were cut back, 6 bases at V and 5 bases at J, with 14 bases in the middle. Germline assignment: CDR1 DFQATT and CDR2 SNEGSKA (reference sequence). The CDR3 covers 14 residues.

The chain couples TRBV3-1 to TRBJ1-4; no definite D call. Trimming removed 0 bases at V and 5 bases at J, with 7 bases between. Germline V gene lookup returns CDR1 LGHDT and CDR2 YNNKEL (reference sequence). The CDR3 has 14 amino acids. The CDR3 spells CASSQEWGNEKLFF. CDR3 nucleotide sequence: TGTGCCAGCAGCCAAGAATGGGGAAATGAAAAACTGTTTTTT.

This clonotype was observed many times. The V call is TRBV27, the J call TRBJ2-6; 10 bases fit TRBD1. CDR1 MNHEY and CDR2 SMNVEV come from the germline V gene (reference sequence). Trimming at V came to 6 bases and at J to 4 bases, leaving 18 bases not matched to a gene. The CDR3 extends over 20 amino acids. CDR3 protein: CASRLLSGTGALKGANVLTF. CDR3 nucleotides: TGTGCCAGCAGACTACTGTCGGGGACAGGGGCCCTCAAGGGGGCCAACGTCCTGACTTTC.

The chain uses TRBV2 and TRBJ1-2; D is unresolved. The CDR3 length is 12 residues. V was shortened by 6 bases and J by 4 bases, with 9 bases between the two germline ends. Germline CDR1 SNHLY, CDR2 FYNNEI. The CDR3 sequence: CASREDSYGYTF. The CDR3 DNA reads TGTGCCAGCAGGGAGGATTCCTATGGCTACACCTTC. The whole variable domain, remainder taken from reference TRBV2 and TRBJ1-2, is EPEVTQTPSHQVTQMGQEVILRCVPISNHLYFYWYRQILGQKVEFLVSFYNNEISEKSEIFDDQFSVERPDGSNFTLKIRSTKLEDSAMYFCASREDSYGYTFGSGTRLTVV.

The chain couples TRBV19 to TRBJ2-1, with TRBD2 matching 10 bases. The CDR3 extends over 17 amino acids. Germline CDR1 is LNHDA and CDR2 is SQIVND (reference sequence). J was trimmed by 1 base and V by 5 bases; bases with no gene match: 8. The CDR3 loop is CASSPLAGKGSYNEQFF. The CDR3, as DNA: TGTGCCAGTAGTCCACTAGCGGGAAAAGGATCCTACAATGAGCAGTTCTTC.